The next 6 T cell receptor beta chains were all read from a single sample in a study of T-cell memory formation after mild COVID-19 listed by TCRdb under 2021. The library was prepared using 5' RACE. Instrument used: Illumina NovaSeq 6000. TCRdb reworked the public reads: Q25 trimming with fastp, MiXCR clone assembly, productive beta chains retained. Rows with a matching CDR3 protein are joined into one entry that keeps the most common DNA and genes. A total of about 400,000 distinct CDR3 sequences appear in this sample, under 25% of them only once. Around 13% of the sample belongs to the ten largest clones. The sequenced material came from PBMCs or a T cell subset sorted from them (not recorded which). The source of these receptors is an adult woman who had mild COVID-19 (a few samples of this study predate the infection). The sample titles of this study are shuffled in the database, so cell type and time point are left out; the donor was told from shared clones.

This clonotype was seen a few times. The rearrangement uses TRBV4-1 and TRBJ1-2; the D is unclear. Germline CDR1 is MGHRA and CDR2 is YSYEKL. This CDR3 spans 13 amino acids. V was pared by 0 bases and J by 3 bases, with 5 bases between. CDR3 DNA sequence: TGCGCCAGCAGCCAAGATTCAGACTATGGCTACACCTTC. Translated: CASSQDSDYGYTF.

The chain links TRBV6-2 or TRBV6-3 to TRBJ2-7; 8 bases match TRBD2. Germline V CDR1 and CDR2: MNHEY, SVGEGT. Trimming took 4 bases from V and 1 from J; bases not matched to a gene: 15. CDR3 length equals 18 residues. CDR3 coding DNA: TGTGCCAGCAGTTCCGTCATACCACGCGGACTAGCTTCCTACGAGCAGTACGTC. The encoded protein is CASSSVIPRGLASYEQYV.

This clonotype came up a few times. This sequence joins TRBV7-9 and TRBJ1-2; D is undetermined. The CDR3 spans 13 residues. The germline V gene encodes CDR1 SEHNR and CDR2 FQNEAQ (reference sequence). Between the trimmed V and J ends, which lost 5 bases and 9 bases, there was a span of 16 bases. The CDR3 nucleotides read TGTGCCAGCAGCCCTAACAAACAAGTTAGCTACACCTTC. Protein sequence: CASSPNKQVSYTF.

This chain connects TRBV27 to TRBJ2-6; D remains unclear. The CDR3 covers 15 residues. V lost 6 bases to trimming and J lost 0 bases, with 9 bases between them. Germline values: CDR1 MNHEY, CDR2 SMNVEV (reference sequence). The CDR3 bases are TGTGCCAGCAGCACGTACAGCTCTGGGGCCAACGTCCTGACTTTC. This sequence encodes CASSTYSSGANVLTF.

The J gene is TRBJ2-5, the V gene TRBV7-2; D perhaps matches TRBD1 (6 bases). This CDR3 is built from 11 residues. Germline CDR1 SGHTA, CDR2 FQGNSA. Trimming removed 7 bases at V and 7 bases at J, with 10 bases between. This chain's CDR3 is CASTRGGTQYF. The CDR3 DNA follows: TGTGCCAGCACCCGAGGGGGGACCCAGTACTTC.

This clonotype was counted between two and nine times. The CDR3: CASGGSTGTDTQYF. The CDR3 DNA reads as TGTGCCAGCGGGGGCTCCACTGGCACAGATACGCAGTATTTT. The rearrangement links TRBV18 to TRBJ2-3, with D possibly being TRBD1 (6 bases). The CDR3 spans 14 residues. Trimming took 8 bases from V and 1 from J, leaving 13 bases between them. CDR1 and CDR2 from the germline V gene are KGHSH and LQKENI.